This TCR beta chain originates from a study of blood T cell repertoires in COVID-19. The overall study: Samples taken during acute and convalescent COVID-19 were collected in the United States, Italy and Spain.

Across under 25 US areas, participants ranged in age from about 18 to 89 years. Assignments of participants to cohorts depended upon their own reported clinical history. Original methodology: Scientists estimated how many nucleated cells there were by amplifying reference gene primers. Only in-frame clones appear in the TCRdb table, and some are missing; sequencing was by immunoSEQ multiplex PCR. Clone size and the V and J calls come from that table; the DNA yielded D and trimming. The sample consists of over 350,000 clones, 87% of them appearing once. CDR1 is SGHKS and CDR2 is YYEKEE in the germline V gene (reference sequence). The CDR3 is 15 amino acids. Deletions cut 4 bases from V and 4 bases from J, with 15 bases between.

V and J are TRBV5-5 and TRBJ1-5; D is uncertain. The origin of this receptor is a woman aged 18-29 years with acute COVID-19. The sequenced material came from PBMCs or T cells enriched from blood (not recorded which). Written as DNA, the CDR3 is TGTGCCAGCAGCCCTTATTTGGGAGGGAATCAGCCCCAGCATTTT. Encoded protein: CASSPYLGGNQPQHF.